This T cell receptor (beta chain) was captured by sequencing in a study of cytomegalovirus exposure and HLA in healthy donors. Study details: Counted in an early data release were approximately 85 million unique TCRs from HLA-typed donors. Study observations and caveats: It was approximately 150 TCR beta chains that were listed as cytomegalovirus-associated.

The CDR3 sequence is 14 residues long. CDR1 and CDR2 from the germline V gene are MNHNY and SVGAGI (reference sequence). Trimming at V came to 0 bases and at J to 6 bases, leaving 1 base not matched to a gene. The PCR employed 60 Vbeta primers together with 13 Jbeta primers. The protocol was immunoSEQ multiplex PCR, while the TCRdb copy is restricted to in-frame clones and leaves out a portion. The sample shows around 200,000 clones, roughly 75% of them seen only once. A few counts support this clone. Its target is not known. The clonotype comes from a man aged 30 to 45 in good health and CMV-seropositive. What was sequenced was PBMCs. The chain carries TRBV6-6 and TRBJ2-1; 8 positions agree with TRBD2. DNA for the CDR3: TGTGCCAGCAGTTACTCGGGGACTAGCAATGAGCAGTTCTTC. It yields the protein CASSYSGTSNEQFF.